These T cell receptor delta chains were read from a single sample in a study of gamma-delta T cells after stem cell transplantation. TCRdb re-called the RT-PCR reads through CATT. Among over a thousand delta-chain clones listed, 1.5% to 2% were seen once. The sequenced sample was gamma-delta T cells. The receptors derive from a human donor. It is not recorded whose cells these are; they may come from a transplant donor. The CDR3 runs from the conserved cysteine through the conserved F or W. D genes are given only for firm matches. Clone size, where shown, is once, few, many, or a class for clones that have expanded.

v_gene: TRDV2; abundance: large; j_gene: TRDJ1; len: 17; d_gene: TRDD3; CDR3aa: CACDLLGDKRQIDKLIF; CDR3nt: TGTGCCTGTGACCTACTGGGGGATAAGAGGCAAATCGATAAACTCATCTTT
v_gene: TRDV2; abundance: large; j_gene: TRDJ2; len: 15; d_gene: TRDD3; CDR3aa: CACDGVLGDTAQLFF; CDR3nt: TGTGCCTGTGACGGCGTACTGGGGGATACAGCACAACTCTTCTTT
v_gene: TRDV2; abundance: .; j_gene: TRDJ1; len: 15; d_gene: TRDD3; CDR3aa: CACDPLGDTADKLIF; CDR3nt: TGTGCCTGTGACCCCCTGGGGGATACTGCCGATAAACTCATCTTT
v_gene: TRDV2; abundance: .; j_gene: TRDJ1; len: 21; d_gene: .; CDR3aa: CACDTLPVEIGWKRHTAKLIF; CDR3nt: TGTGCCTGTGACACCCTCCCCGTTGAGATTGGGTGGAAACGCCACACCGCTAAACTCATCTTT
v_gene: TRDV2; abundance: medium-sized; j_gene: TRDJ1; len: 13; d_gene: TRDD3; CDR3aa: CACDGLGDTKLIF; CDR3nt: TGTGCCTGTGACGGACTGGGGGATACGAAACTCATCTTT
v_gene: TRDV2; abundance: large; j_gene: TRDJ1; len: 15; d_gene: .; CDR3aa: CACDTVVPHTDKLIF; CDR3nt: TGTGCCTGTGACACCGTGGTGCCCCACACCGATAAACTCATCTTT
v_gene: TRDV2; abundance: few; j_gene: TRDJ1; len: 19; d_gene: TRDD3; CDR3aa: CACDPMPGLGDTGGSKLIF; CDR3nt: TGTGCCTGTGACCCCATGCCCGGTCTAGGGGATACCGGAGGATCTAAACTCATCTTT
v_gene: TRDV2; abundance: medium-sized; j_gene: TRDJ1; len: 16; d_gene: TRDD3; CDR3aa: CACDNLGANITDKLIF; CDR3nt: TGTGCCTGTGACAACCTGGGGGCCAATATCACCGATAAACTCATCTTT
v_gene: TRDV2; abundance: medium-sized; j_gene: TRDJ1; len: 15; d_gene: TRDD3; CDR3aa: CACDSLGDTNDKLIF; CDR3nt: TGTGCCTGTGACAGCTTGGGGGATACGAACGATAAACTCATCTTT
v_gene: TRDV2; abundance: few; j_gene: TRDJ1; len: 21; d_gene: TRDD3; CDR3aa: CACDNVLGDTLPPFDTDKLIF; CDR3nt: TGTGCCTGTGACAACGTACTGGGGGATACCCTCCCCCCATTTGACACCGATAAACTCATCTTT
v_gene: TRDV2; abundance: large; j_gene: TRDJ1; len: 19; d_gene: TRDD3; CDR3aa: CACDIFIPQYWGYTDKLIF; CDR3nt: TGTGCCTGTGACATCTTTATTCCCCAATACTGGGGTTACACCGATAAACTCATCTTT
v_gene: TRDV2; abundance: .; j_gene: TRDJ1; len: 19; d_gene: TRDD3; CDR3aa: CACDTADLGDTWDTDKLIF; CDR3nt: TGTGCCTGTGACACCGCAGACCTGGGGGATACGTGGGACACCGATAAACTCATCTTT
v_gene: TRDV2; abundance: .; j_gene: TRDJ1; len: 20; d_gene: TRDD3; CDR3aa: CACDTYWGIRGNGDTDKLIF; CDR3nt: TGTGCCTGTGACACCTACTGGGGGATACGCGGAAACGGAGACACCGATAAACTCATCTTT
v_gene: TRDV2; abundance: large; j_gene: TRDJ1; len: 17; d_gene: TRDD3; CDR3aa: CACDTLGGGPSTDKLIF; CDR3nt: TGTGCCTGTGACACTCTTGGTGGGGGACCCTCCACCGATAAACTCATCTTT
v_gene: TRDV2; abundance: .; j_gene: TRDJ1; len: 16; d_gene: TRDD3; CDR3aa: CACDTADLGDTDKLIF; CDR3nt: TGTGCCTGTGACACCGCAGACCTGGGGGATACCGATAAACTCATCTTT
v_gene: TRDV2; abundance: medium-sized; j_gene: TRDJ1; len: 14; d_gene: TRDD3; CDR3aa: CACDPLGEADKLIF; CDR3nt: TGTGCCTGTGACCCTCTGGGGGAGGCCGATAAACTCATCTTT
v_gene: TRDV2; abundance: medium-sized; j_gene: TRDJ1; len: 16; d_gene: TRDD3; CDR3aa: CACDDLGDRDTDKLIF; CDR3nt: TGTGCCTGTGACGACCTGGGGGACCGGGACACCGATAAACTCATCTTT
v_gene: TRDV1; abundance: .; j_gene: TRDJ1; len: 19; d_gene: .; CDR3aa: CALGEHFLSLGVLTDKLIF; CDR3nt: TGTGCTCTTGGGGAACACTTCCTTTCCCTGGGGGTGTTGACCGATAAACTCATCTTT
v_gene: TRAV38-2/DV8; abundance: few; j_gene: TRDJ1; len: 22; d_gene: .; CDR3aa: CAFMKGVKDLPVVLGVYDKLIF; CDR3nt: TGTGCTTTCATGAAGGGGGTTAAGGACCTTCCTGTCGTACTGGGGGTTTACGATAAACTCATCTTT
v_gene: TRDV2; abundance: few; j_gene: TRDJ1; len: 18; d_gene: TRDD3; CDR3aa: CACDTVAGGYTNTDKLIF; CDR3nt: TGTGCCTGTGACACGGTGGCTGGGGGATACACGAACACCGATAAACTCATCTTT
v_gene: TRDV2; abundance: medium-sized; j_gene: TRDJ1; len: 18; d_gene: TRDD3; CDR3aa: CACDPVLGDRSYTDKLIF; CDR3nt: TGTGCCTGTGACCCCGTACTGGGGGATCGCTCGTACACCGATAAACTCATCTTT
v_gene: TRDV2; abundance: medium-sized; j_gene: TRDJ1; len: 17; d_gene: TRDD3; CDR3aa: CACDTVGGIPYTDKLIF; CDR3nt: TGTGCCTGTGACACCGTCGGGGGGATACCGTACACCGATAAACTCATCTTT
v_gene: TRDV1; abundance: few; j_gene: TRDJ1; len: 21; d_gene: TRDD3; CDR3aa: CALGVQIYGGYRGRGTDKLIF; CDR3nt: TGTGCTCTTGGGGTACAAATATATGGGGGATATAGGGGTAGGGGGACCGATAAACTCATCTTT
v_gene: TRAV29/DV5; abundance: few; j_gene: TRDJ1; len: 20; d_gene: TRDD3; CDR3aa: CAASPSYLGDTRPYTDKLIF; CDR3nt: TGTGCAGCAAGTCCTTCCTATCTGGGGGATACCCGGCCATACACCGATAAACTCATCTTT
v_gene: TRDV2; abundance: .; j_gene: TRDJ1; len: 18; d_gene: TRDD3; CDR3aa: CACDSMGDTHGDTDKLIF; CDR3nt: TGTGCCTGTGACAGTATGGGGGATACGCACGGCGACACCGATAAACTCATCTTT
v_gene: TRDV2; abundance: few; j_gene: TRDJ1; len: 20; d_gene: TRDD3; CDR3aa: CACDTLPTGDTRVGTDKLIF; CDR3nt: TGTGCCTGTGACACCCTTCCTACGGGGGATACGCGGGTGGGAACCGATAAACTCATCTTT
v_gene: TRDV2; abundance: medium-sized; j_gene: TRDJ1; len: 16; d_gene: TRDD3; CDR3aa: CACDTGWGIDTDKLIF; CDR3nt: TGTGCCTGTGACACCGGCTGGGGGATAGACACCGATAAACTCATCTTT
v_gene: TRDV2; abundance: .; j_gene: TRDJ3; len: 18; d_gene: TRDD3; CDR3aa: CACDTLGDTHKDTRQMFF; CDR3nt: TGTGCCTGTGACACCCTGGGGGATACGCATAAAGACACCCGACAGATGTTTTTC
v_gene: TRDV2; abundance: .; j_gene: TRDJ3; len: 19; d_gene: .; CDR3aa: CACDTMGAFSSWDTRQTFF; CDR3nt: TGTGCCTGTGACACAATGGGGGCTTTCAGCTCCTGGGACACCCGACAGACGTTTTTC
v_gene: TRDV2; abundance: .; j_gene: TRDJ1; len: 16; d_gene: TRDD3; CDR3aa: CACDPVGLGDTDKLIF; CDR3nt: TGTGCCTGTGACCCCGTAGGTCTGGGGGACACCGATAAACTCATCTTT
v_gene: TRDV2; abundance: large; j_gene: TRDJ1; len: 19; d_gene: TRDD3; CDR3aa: CACDTVTGGYARGTDKLIF; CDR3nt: TGTGCCTGTGACACCGTTACTGGGGGATACGCGAGGGGGACCGATAAACTCATCTTT
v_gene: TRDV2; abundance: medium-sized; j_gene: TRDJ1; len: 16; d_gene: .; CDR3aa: CACDSLHGGPVDKLIF; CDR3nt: TGTGCCTGTGACTCACTTCACGGGGGCCCCGTGGATAAACTCATCTTT
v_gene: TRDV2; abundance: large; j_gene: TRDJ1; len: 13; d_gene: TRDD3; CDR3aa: CACDGILADKLIF; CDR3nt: TGTGCCTGTGATGGGATACTGGCCGATAAACTCATCTTT
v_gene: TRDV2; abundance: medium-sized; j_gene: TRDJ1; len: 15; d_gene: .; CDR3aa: CACDSVLENTDKLIF; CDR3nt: TGTGCCTGTGATTCCGTACTGGAAAACACCGATAAACTCATCTTT
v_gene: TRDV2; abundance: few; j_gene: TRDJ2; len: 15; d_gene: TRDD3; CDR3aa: CACDALLGDTAQLFF; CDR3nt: TGTGCCTGTGACGCCTTACTGGGGGATACAGCACAACTCTTCTTT
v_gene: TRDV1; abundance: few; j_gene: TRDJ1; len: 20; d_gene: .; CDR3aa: CALGEHEFLSQGIVTDKLIF; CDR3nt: TGTGCTCTTGGGGAGCACGAATTCCTATCGCAGGGGATCGTCACCGATAAACTCATCTTT
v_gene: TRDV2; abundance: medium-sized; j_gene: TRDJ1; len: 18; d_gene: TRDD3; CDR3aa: CACDTADLGDTGGSKLIF; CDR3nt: TGTGCCTGTGACACCGCAGACCTGGGGGATACCGGAGGGTCTAAACTCATCTTT
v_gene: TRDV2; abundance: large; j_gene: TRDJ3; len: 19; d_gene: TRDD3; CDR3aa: CACDTVLGDSSWDTRQMFF; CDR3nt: TGTGCCTGTGACACCGTACTGGGGGATAGCTCCTGGGACACCCGACAGATGTTTTTC
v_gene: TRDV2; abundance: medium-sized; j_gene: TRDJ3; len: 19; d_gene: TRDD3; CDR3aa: CACDSVLGESSWDTRQMFF; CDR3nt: TGTGCCTGTGACTCGGTACTGGGGGAGAGCTCCTGGGACACCCGACAGATGTTTTTC
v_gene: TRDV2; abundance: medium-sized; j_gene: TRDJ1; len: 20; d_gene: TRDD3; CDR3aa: CACDPLLGDTRSKHTDKLIF; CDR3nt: TGTGCCTGTGACCCTCTACTGGGGGATACGCGGTCGAAACACACCGATAAACTCATCTTT
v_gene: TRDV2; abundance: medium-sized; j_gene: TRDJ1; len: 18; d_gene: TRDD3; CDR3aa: CACDTVGLGDTLTDKLIF; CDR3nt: TGTGCCTGTGACACCGTGGGATTGGGGGATACTTTAACCGATAAACTCATCTTT
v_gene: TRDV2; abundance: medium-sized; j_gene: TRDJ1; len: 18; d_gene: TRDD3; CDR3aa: CACDTVPSRGIGRDKLIF; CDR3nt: TGTGCCTGTGACACCGTTCCCTCCCGGGGGATAGGCCGAGATAAACTCATCTTT
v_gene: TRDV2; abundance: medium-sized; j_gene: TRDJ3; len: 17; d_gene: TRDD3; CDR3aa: CACDSTGGSWDTRQMFF; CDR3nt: TGTGCCTGTGACAGTACTGGGGGATCCTGGGACACCCGACAGATGTTTTTC
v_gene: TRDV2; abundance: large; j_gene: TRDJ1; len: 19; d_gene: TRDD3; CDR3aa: CACDPMPGLGDTGGSKLIF; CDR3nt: TGTGCCTGTGACCCCATGCCCGGTCTGGGGGATACCGGAGGGTCTAAACTCATCTTT
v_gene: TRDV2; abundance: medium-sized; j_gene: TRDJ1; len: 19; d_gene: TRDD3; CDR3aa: CACDTVNEPGGPKTDKLIF; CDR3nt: TGTGCCTGTGACACCGTCAATGAGCCTGGGGGCCCGAAAACCGATAAACTCATCTTT